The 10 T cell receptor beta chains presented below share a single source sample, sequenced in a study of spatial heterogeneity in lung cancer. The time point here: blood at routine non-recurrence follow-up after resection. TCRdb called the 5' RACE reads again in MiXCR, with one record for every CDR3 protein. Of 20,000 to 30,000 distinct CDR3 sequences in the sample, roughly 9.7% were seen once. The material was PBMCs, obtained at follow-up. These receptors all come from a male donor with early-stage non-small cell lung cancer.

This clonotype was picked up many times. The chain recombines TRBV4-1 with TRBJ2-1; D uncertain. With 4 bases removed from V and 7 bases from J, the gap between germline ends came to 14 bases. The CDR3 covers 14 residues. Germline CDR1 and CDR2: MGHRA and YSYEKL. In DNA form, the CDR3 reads TGCGCCAGCAGCCTTCTTTGGGCCGGAAATGAGCAGTTCTTC. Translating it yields CASSLLWAGNEQFF.

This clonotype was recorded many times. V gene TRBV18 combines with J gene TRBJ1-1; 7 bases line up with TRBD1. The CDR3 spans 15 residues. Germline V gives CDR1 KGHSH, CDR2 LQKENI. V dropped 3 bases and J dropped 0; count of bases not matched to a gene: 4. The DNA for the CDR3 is TGTGCCAGCTCACCGAACAGGGGTCTGAACACTGAAGCTTTCTTT. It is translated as CASSPNRGLNTEAFF.

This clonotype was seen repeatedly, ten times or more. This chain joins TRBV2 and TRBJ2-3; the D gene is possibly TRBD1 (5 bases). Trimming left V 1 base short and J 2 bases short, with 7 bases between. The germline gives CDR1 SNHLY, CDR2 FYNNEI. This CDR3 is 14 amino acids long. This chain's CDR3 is CASSEGGTTDTQYF. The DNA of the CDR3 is TGTGCCAGCAGTGAAGGGGGCACCACAGATACGCAGTATTTT. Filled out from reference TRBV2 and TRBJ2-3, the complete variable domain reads EPEVTQTPSHQVTQMGQEVILRCVPISNHLYFYWYRQILGQKVEFLVSFYNNEISEKSEIFDDQFSVERPDGSNFTLKIRSTKLEDSAMYFCASSEGGTTDTQYFGPGTRLTVL.

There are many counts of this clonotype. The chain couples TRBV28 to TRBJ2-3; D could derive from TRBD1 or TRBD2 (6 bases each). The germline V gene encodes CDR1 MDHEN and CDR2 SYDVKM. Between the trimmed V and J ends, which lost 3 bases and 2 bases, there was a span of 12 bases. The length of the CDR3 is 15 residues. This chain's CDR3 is CASSFPGAFTDTQYF. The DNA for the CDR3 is TGTGCCAGCAGTTTTCCGGGGGCCTTCACAGATACGCAGTATTTT.

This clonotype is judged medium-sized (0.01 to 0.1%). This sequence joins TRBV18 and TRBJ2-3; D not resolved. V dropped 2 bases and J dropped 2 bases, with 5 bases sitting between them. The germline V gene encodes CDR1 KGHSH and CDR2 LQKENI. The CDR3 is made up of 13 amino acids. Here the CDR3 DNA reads TGTGCCAGCTCACCATCGATCACAGATACGCAGTATTTT. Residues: CASSPSITDTQYF.

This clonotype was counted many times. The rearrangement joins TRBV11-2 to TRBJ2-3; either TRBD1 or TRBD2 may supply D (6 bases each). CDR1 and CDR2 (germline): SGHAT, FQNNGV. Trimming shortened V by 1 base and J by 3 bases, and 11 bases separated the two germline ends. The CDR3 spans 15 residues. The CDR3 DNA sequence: TGTGCCAGCAGCTTAGGGGGGGCTCGAACAGATACGCAGTATTTT. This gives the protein CASSLGGARTDTQYF.

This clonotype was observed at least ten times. The CDR3 region has the DNA TGCGCCAGCAGCCAAGAGCCCAGGTCCATTCAGTACTTC. This sequence encodes CASSQEPRSIQYF. The V call is TRBV4-3, the J call TRBJ2-4; no definite D call. The V end was cut by 0 bases, the J end by 9 bases, with 9 bases between. Germline V gives CDR1 LGHNA, CDR2 YSLEER. The length of the CDR3 is 13 residues.

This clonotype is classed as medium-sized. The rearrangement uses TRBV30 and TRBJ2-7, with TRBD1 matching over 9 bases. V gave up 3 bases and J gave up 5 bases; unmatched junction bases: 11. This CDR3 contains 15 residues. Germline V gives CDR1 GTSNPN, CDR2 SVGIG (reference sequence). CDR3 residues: CAWSLEDRGSDEQYF. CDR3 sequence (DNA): TGTGCCTGGAGCTTGGAAGACAGGGGGAGCGACGAGCAGTACTTC. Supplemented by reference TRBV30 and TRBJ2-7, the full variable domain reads SQTIHQWPATLVQPVGSPLSLECTVEGTSNPNLYWYRQAAGRGLQLLFYSVGIGQISSEVPQNLSASRPQDRQFILSSKKLLLSDSGFYLCAWSLEDRGSDEQYFGPGTRLTVT.

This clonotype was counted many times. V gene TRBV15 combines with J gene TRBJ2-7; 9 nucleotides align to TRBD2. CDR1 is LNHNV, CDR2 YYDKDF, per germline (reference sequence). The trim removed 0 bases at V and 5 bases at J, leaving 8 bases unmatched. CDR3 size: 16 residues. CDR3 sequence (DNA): TGTGCCACCAGCAGAGAGGCTGGCGGGGGGGCCCACGAGCAGTACTTC. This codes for CATSREAGGGAHEQYF.

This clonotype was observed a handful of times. CDR3 sequence (DNA): TGTGCCAGCAGCCCCTTCCCCGGGGCGGCAGATACGCAGTATTTT. Translation gives CASSPFPGAADTQYF. The rearrangement links TRBV14 to TRBJ2-3; TRBD1 or TRBD2 may be the D gene (5 bases each). Germline V gene lookup returns CDR1 SGHDN and CDR2 FVKESK. V shed 4 bases and J shed 4 bases, with 15 bases lying between them. The CDR3 loop spans 15 amino acids.